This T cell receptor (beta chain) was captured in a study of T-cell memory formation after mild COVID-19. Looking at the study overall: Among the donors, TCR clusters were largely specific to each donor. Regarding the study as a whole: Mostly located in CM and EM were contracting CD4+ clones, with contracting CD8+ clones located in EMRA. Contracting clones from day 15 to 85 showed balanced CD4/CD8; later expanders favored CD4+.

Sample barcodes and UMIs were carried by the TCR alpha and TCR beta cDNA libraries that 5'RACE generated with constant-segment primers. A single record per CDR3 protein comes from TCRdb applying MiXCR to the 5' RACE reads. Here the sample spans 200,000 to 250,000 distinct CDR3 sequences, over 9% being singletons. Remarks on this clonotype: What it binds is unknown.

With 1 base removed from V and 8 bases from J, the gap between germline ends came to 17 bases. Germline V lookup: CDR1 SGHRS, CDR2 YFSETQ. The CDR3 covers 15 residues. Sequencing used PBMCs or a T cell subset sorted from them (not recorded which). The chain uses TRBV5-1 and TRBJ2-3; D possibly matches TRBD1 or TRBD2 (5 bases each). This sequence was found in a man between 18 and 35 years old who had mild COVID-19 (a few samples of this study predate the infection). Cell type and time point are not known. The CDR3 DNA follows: TGCGCCAGCAGCTTGAACGGGGACCCACAGGCTACGCAGTATTTT. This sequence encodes CASSLNGDPQATQYF.